The sequence of this TCR beta chain was determined in a study of T-cell memory formation after mild COVID-19. Study at large: Across donors, TCR clusters were largely donor specific.

Comments on this clonotype: Antigen: not known.

General study results and limits: The CD4+ clones that contracted clustered mainly within CM and EM, and the CD8+ clones concentrated in EMRA. Contracting clones from day 15 to 85 showed balanced CD4/CD8; later expanders favored CD4+. Some clones that responded were present in memory (sampled pre-infection), which suggests cross-reactive memory joined.

From germline, CDR1 is KGHSH and CDR2 LQKENI. This CDR3 has 16 residues. After removal of 2 bases from V and 5 bases from J, the junction contained 7 bases not matched to a gene. TCRdb recomputed calls from the 5' RACE reads with MiXCR, one row per CDR3 protein. The table has over 350,000 distinct CDR3 sequences, about a sixth seen once; the top ten hold approximately 21%. This TCR was sampled from a man aged 18 to 29 who had mild COVID-19 (a few samples of this study predate the infection). Cell type and time point are not known. The V and J genes are TRBV18 and TRBJ1-1, with 11 nucleotides matching TRBD1. Sequencing used PBMCs or a T cell subset sorted from them (not recorded which). The CDR3 sequence: CASSPGGQGALTEAFF. The DNA of the CDR3 is TGTGCCAGCTCACCAGGTGGACAGGGGGCATTGACTGAAGCTTTCTTT.